This T cell receptor beta chain was documented in a study of cytomegalovirus exposure and HLA in healthy donors. Study-level points and caveats: A list of about 180 TCR beta chains associated with cytomegalovirus was given. TCR beta V- and J-gene trimming was later associated with a missense DCLRE1C variant.

The PCR made use of 60 Vbeta and 13 Jbeta primers. This table comes from immunoSEQ multiplex PCR, and its TCRdb copy is limited to in-frame clones, with some not included. The table includes roughly 100,000 clones, 74% detected once. Germline V gene sequence: CDR1 MNHNS, CDR2 SASEGT. J gave up 0 bases and V 4 bases, and 4 bases lay outside the gene matches. The CDR3 covers 17 residues. This clone was detected only a few times. No antigen is known for it. This receptor was identified in a man aged 45 to 65 in good health and CMV-seropositive. The V gene is TRBV6-1, the J gene TRBJ2-6; 9 bases line up with TRBD1. Sequenced input: PBMCs. CDR3 sequence: CASSGTGAISGANVLTF. For the CDR3, the DNA is TGTGCCAGCAGTGGGACAGGGGCGATCTCTGGGGCCAACGTCCTGACTTTC.